This passage covers 17 T cell receptor beta chains from one sample sequenced in a study of T cells in Graves' hyperthyroidism and ophthalmopathy (dated by TCRdb to about 2019). Library method: multiplex PCR. Sequencing relied on an Illumina HiSeq 2000. The TCR beta CDR3 regions were amplified from RNA transcripts. A first-round RT-PCR of the TCR CDR3 used the HTBI primer set with the Qiagen OneStep RT-PCR kit. TCRdb passed the public sequencing reads through fastp at Q25 and MiXCR, retaining productive beta sequences. For every CDR3 protein sequence, its rows merge into one entry that carries the most common genes and DNA. For this sample the table gives 530,000 or so distinct CDR3 sequences, of which 15% to 20% were detected only once. The leading ten clones occupy 15% to 20% of the sample. The sample consisted of blood. Receptors were obtained from a woman in her late teens or twenties with Graves' ophthalmopathy.

The sample holds a few counts of this clonotype. This chain connects TRBV9 to TRBJ1-2; D not certain. Germline loops: CDR1 SGDLS, CDR2 YYNGEE. V lost 5 bases and J lost 7, with 18 bases in between. This CDR3 region has 14 residues. The CDR3 is CASRPAGVGLGYTF. DNA for the CDR3: TGTGCCAGCAGACCAGCAGGCGTCGGTCTTGGCTACACCTTC.

The V call is TRBV19, the J call TRBJ2-7; D gene unclear. V gave up 3 bases and J gave up 3 bases, with 9 bases separating them. In germline, CDR1 is LNHDA, CDR2 SQIVND (reference sequence). This CDR3 contains 13 residues. The CDR3 nucleotides are TGTGCCAGTAGTATTAGGCCGGACTACGAGCAGTACTTC. Translation: CASSIRPDYEQYF.

This clonotype occurred many times. This chain connects TRBV12-3 or TRBV12-4 to TRBJ2-1; a possible D gene is TRBD2 (5 bases). There are 11 residues in the CDR3. V was clipped by 3 bases and J by 9 bases, with 6 bases between them. The CDR3 DNA reads TGTGCCAGCAGTTTGGGGAGTGAGCAGTTCTTC. Amino acid sequence: CASSLGSEQFF.

Worth noting for this clonotype: Possible read error: a much larger clone is one base away. V and J are TRBV15 and TRBJ1-5, with a weak D call TRBD1 (6 bases). Germline CDR1 LNHNV, CDR2 YYDKDF (reference sequence). V shed 3 bases and J shed 6 bases, with 18 bases lying between them. This CDR3 has 16 residues. The CDR3 coding sequence is TGTGCCACCAGCAGGGGAGGGGGTGATCGCAGTCAGCCCCAGCATTTT. This translates into CATSRGGGDRSQPQHF.

There are many counts of this clonotype. The chain employs TRBV3-1 and TRBJ2-3; 12 bases are a match to TRBD2. Germline CDR1 is LGHDT and CDR2 is YNNKEL (reference sequence). Losses at the gene ends were 5 bases for V and 2 bases for J; bases not matched to a gene: 8. The CDR3 has 17 amino acids. Here the CDR3 reads CASSATRLAGDTDTQYF. Written as DNA, the CDR3 is TGTGCCAGCAGCGCTACCCGACTAGCGGGGGACACAGATACGCAGTATTTT.

Points on this clonotype: A much larger clonotype is one base distant, so this may be a read error. The V and J genes are TRBV6-2 or TRBV6-3 and TRBJ2-1; maybe TRBD1 (5 bases). The J call may be incorrect, as the DNA end agrees better with TRBJ2-7. Germline V lookup: CDR1 MNHEY, CDR2 SVGEGT. This CDR3 contains 15 residues. The CDR3 reads CASSWVGDSYNEQYF. The CDR3 nucleotides read TGTGCCAGCAGTTGGGTAGGAGACAGTTACAATGAGCAGTACTTC.

CDR3 coding DNA: TGTGCCAGCAGCCCGGGTAGTGGGACATACTTTTTTGGCTACACCTTC. This translates into CASSPGSGTYFFGYTF. The chain links TRBV3-1 to TRBJ1-2, with D maybe TRBD1 (6 bases). This CDR3 comprises 16 residues. CDR1 and CDR2 (germline): LGHDT, YNNKEL (reference sequence). Trimming left V 4 bases short and J 7 bases short, with 22 bases between.

At least ten counts were recorded for this clonotype. This rearrangement joins TRBV27 to TRBJ2-5; 8 positions match TRBD1. Germline CDR1 reads MNHEY; CDR2 reads SMNVEV (reference sequence). The CDR3 runs 14 residues. V gave up 6 bases and J gave up 1 base; unmatched junction bases: 4. This CDR3 is CASSTGTGQETQYF. The DNA for the CDR3 is TGTGCCAGCAGCACAGGGACAGGCCAAGAGACCCAGTACTTC.

This clonotype was seen repeatedly, ten times or more. The chain has TRBV28 and TRBJ2-7; 7 nucleotides match TRBD2. J was trimmed by 4 bases and V by 6 bases; bases with no gene match: 12. This CDR3 contains 15 residues. Germline V gives CDR1 MDHEN, CDR2 SYDVKM. The CDR3: CASSTFGAGGYEQYF. In DNA form, the CDR3 reads TGTGCCAGCAGCACTTTTGGGGCCGGGGGGTACGAGCAGTACTTC.

This clonotype was detected a few times. The chain uses TRBV3-1 and TRBJ2-4, with D unresolved. The CDR3 loop spans 15 amino acids. V was clipped by 4 bases and J by 0 bases, with 10 bases between them. The germline CDR1 and CDR2 sequences are LGHDT and YNNKEL (reference sequence). CDR3 region: CASSPHNAAKNIQYF. In DNA, the CDR3 is TGTGCCAGCAGCCCCCACAATGCAGCCAAAAACATTCAGTACTTC.

A few counts support this clonotype. V usage is TRBV7-3 and J usage is TRBJ2-1, with D tentatively TRBD2 (5 bases). Per the germline V gene, CDR1 is SGHTA and CDR2 is FQGTGA. The length of the CDR3 is 15 residues. V lost 1 base, J lost 4 bases, and 11 bases lay in between. The CDR3 DNA follows: TGTGCCAGCAGCTTAATGGCTAGCTCTTACAATGAGCAGTTCTTC. It is translated as CASSLMASSYNEQFF. Filled out from reference TRBV7-3 and TRBJ2-1, the complete variable domain reads GAGVSQTPSNKVTEKGKYVELRCDPISGHTALYWYRQSLGQGPEFLIYFQGTGAADDSGLPNDRFFAVRPEGSVSTLKIQRTERGDSAVYLCASSLMASSYNEQFFGPGTRLTVL.

The CDR3 DNA follows: TGCGCCAGCAGCCCCCTTGGTAAACGGGGTTCACCCCTCCACTTT. This codes for CASSPLGKRGSPLHF. This rearrangement joins TRBV4-1 to TRBJ1-6, with no clear D. With 4 bases removed from V and 9 bases from J, the gap between germline ends came to 16 bases. CDR1 and CDR2 (germline): MGHRA, YSYEKL. There are 15 residues in the CDR3.

This clonotype has ten or more counts. In DNA form, the CDR3 reads TGTGCCAGCAGTTGGCGACGGGGCGTGGAGCAGTTCTTC. It translates to CASSWRRGVEQFF. V gene TRBV28 combines with J gene TRBJ2-1, with D perhaps assigned TRBD1 or TRBD2 (5 bases each). The germline V gene has CDR1 MDHEN and CDR2 SYDVKM. The CDR3 runs 13 residues. Deletions cut 4 bases from V and 10 bases from J, with 14 bases between.

The chain combines TRBV10-3 with TRBJ1-4; unclear D gene. The CDR3 has 17 amino acids. The germline V gene encodes CDR1 ENHRY and CDR2 SYGVKD. Trimming removed 0 bases from V and 0 bases from J, with 11 bases in between. The CDR3 DNA sequence: TGTGCCATCAGTGAGTCAGGACCGTTGACAACTAATGAAAAACTGTTTTTT. As protein: CAISESGPLTTNEKLFF.

This clonotype was counted a few times. The chain employs TRBV28 and TRBJ2-7, with 9 positions matching TRBD1. V lost 5 bases and J lost 3; bases outside the gene matches: 5. Germline-derived CDR1 and CDR2 are MDHEN and SYDVKM. The CDR3 sequence is 14 residues long. The CDR3 DNA reads as TGTGCCAGCAGTATACCGACAGGGGGCTACGAGCAGTACTTC. This codes for CASSIPTGGYEQYF.

This clonotype appeared many times. This sequence joins TRBV20-1 and TRBJ2-5; D gene ambiguous. CDR1 and CDR2 (germline): DFQATT, SNEGSKA (reference sequence). The V end lost 5 bases, the J end lost 1 base, and 5 bases lay between the germline ends. This CDR3 spans 11 amino acids. The CDR3 nucleotides are TGCAGTGCTGTCAGCCAAGAGACCCAGTACTTC. This sequence encodes CSAVSQETQYF.

This clonotype has at least ten counts. CDR3 in amino acids: CASSEQGLAEKHYNEQFF. CDR3 DNA sequence: TGTGCCAGCAGTGAACAGGGACTAGCGGAAAAACACTACAATGAGCAGTTCTTC. The chain combines TRBV27 with TRBJ2-1, with TRBD2 identical over 11 bases. This CDR3 region has 18 residues. The germline CDR1 and CDR2 sequences are MNHEY and SMNVEV (reference sequence). With 5 bases clipped from V and 3 bases from J, the junction kept 12 bases outside the gene matches.